These 32 T cell receptor beta chains originate from one sample sequenced in a study of cytomegalovirus exposure and HLA in healthy donors. Use of 60 Vbeta and 13 Jbeta primers characterized the PCR. Using immunoSEQ multiplex PCR, the repertoire was profiled, and TCRdb retains in-frame clones only, with some absent. The sample gives roughly 130,000 clones, 55% to 80% of which show up once; 1% to 1.5% is in the top ten. Material for sequencing was PBMCs. These receptors originate from a woman between 40 and 50 years old in good health and CMV-seronegative.

The rearrangement links TRBV4-1 to TRBJ1-4, with 10 bases aligning to TRBD1. The CDR3 sequence is 16 residues long. V shed 4 bases and J 8 bases; nucleotides not matched to a gene: 10. Germline loops: CDR1 MGHRA, CDR2 YSYEKL. The DNA for the CDR3 is TGCGCCAGCAGCCTACAAAGACAGGGGGCGGGGGAAAAACTGTTTTTT. This codes for CASSLQRQGAGEKLFF.

V gene TRBV19 combines with J gene TRBJ1-1, with no clear D. The CDR3 has 14 amino acids. Trimming shortened V by 6 bases and J by 2 bases, and 13 bases separated the two germline ends. The germline gives CDR1 LNHDA, CDR2 SQIVND (reference sequence). The CDR3 nucleotides are TGTGCCAGTAGAAGACTTACAAGTAACACTGAAGCTTTCTTT. Its protein is CASRRLTSNTEAFF.

V usage is TRBV19 and J usage is TRBJ2-7, with TRBD1 matching over 11 bases. The CDR3 sequence is 16 residues long. The J segment lost 5 bases and the V segment lost 3 bases, leaving 9 bases of the junction unmatched. Germline V gene data show CDR1 as LNHDA and CDR2 as SQIVND (reference sequence). The CDR3 sequence is CASSIGPGQGVHEQYV. CDR3 nucleotides: TGTGCCAGTAGTATCGGACCGGGACAGGGGGTCCACGAGCAGTACGTC.

The chain joins TRBV6-5 to TRBJ2-1, with 9 bases that match TRBD2. With V trimmed by 5 bases and J by 6 bases, 8 bases remained unmatched. Looked up from germline, CDR1 is MNHEY and CDR2 is SVGAGI. The length of the CDR3 is 15 residues. The CDR3: CASSAGGGVGNEQFF. The CDR3 coding sequence is TGTGCCAGCAGTGCCGGCGGGGGGGTTGGCAATGAGCAGTTCTTC.

The genes are TRBV29-1 and TRBJ1-1, with 7 bases that match TRBD1. V was pared by 5 bases and J by 6 bases, with 9 bases of the junction left unmatched. The CDR3 contains 13 residues. CDR1 SQVTM and CDR2 ANQGSEA come from the germline V gene. This CDR3 is CSVYWTGGSEAFF. CDR3 DNA: TGCAGCGTTTATTGGACAGGCGGTTCTGAAGCTTTCTTT. Full variable domain (missing parts from reference TRBV29-1 and TRBJ1-1): SAVISQKPSRDICQRGTSLTIQCQVDSQVTMMFWYRQQPGQSLTLIATANQGSEATYESGFVIDKFPISRPNLTFSTLTVSNMSPEDSSIYLCSVYWTGGSEAFFGQGTRLTVV.

The CDR3 sequence is CASSPQRTGSNEQFF. For the CDR3, the DNA is TGTGCCAGCTCACCACAAAGAACAGGGTCGAATGAGCAGTTCTTC. V and J are TRBV18 and TRBJ2-1, with a tentative D call TRBD1 (6 bases). Germline lookup yields CDR1 KGHSH and CDR2 LQKENI. Trimming cost V 1 base and J 7 bases, with 14 bases left between them. The CDR3 has 15 amino acids.

In its sample, this clone was seen a few times. V usage is TRBV25-1 and J usage is TRBJ1-5; D uncertain. Trimming removed 5 bases at V and 5 bases at J, with 7 bases between. The CDR3 contains 12 residues. Germline V gene data show CDR1 as MGHDK and CDR2 as SYGVNS. The CDR3 region is CASSMRDQPQHF. CDR3 nucleotides: TGTGCCAGCAGTATGCGAGATCAGCCCCAGCATTTT.

The chain uses TRBV4-2 and TRBJ2-3, with 11 bases fitting TRBD2. V was clipped by 0 bases and J by 3 bases; unmatched bases: 2. Germline V CDR1 and CDR2: LGHNA, YNFKEQ. The length of the CDR3 is 16 residues. The DNA for the CDR3 is TGTGCCAGCAGCCAAGACGCTAGCGGGGGGACAGATACGCAGTATTTT. Protein sequence: CASSQDASGGTDTQYF.

CDR3: CASSFSGTANTEAFF. CDR3 sequence (DNA): TGTGCCAGCAGTTTTTCTGGGACAGCTAACACTGAAGCTTTCTTT. The chain carries TRBV28 and TRBJ1-1; 7 positions agree with TRBD1. Germline V gene lookup returns CDR1 MDHEN and CDR2 SYDVKM. After removal of 3 bases from V and 2 bases from J, the junction contained 6 bases not matched to a gene. This CDR3 contains 15 residues. Complete variable domain (other parts from reference TRBV28 and TRBJ1-1): DVKVTQSSRYLVKRTGEKVFLECVQDMDHENMFWYRQDPGLGLRLIYFSYDVKMKEKGDIPEGYSVSREKKERFSLILESASTNQTSMYLCASSFSGTANTEAFFGQGTRLTVV.

A single count supports this clone. The V call is TRBV20-1, the J call TRBJ1-2; D might be TRBD1 (5 bases). The CDR3 contains 8 residues. Germline V gene lookup returns CDR1 DFQATT and CDR2 SNEGSKA (reference sequence). Deletions cut 3 bases from V and 12 bases from J, with 5 bases between. CDR3 nucleotides: TGCAGTGCTAGGACAGACACCTTC. The encoded protein is CSARTDTF.

The chain recombines TRBV27 with TRBJ1-2; 7 bases agree with TRBD1. V trimming: 6 bases; J trimming: 1 base; junction bases outside the gene matches: 5. The CDR3 is made up of 14 amino acids. Germline V gene lookup returns CDR1 MNHEY and CDR2 SMNVEV (reference sequence). The chain's CDR3 is CASSQGTVNYGYTF. CDR3 in DNA: TGTGCCAGCAGCCAAGGGACAGTTAACTATGGCTACACCTTC.

The table lists this clone with a few counts. The chain is built from TRBV5-1 and TRBJ1-1; 7 positions match TRBD1. CDR3 size: 13 residues. Germline CDR1 and CDR2: SGHRS and YFSETQ. Here the CDR3 DNA reads TGCGCGTCCCAACAGGGGCTGAACACTGAAGCTTTCTTT. Residues: CASQQGLNTEAFF.

V usage is TRBV5-6 and J usage is TRBJ1-5; D is unresolved. Germline CDR1 and CDR2: SGHDT and YYEEEE. The CDR3 consists of 14 residues. With 1 base removed from V and 4 bases from J, the gap between germline ends came to 9 bases. Here the CDR3 DNA reads TGTGCCAGCAGCTTGCAGACATTTAATCAGCCCCAGCATTTT. The encoded protein is CASSLQTFNQPQHF.

The DNA for the CDR3 is TGTGCCAGCAGCTCGACAGGGATGGTGGTTGACTATGGCTACACCTTC. The encoded protein is CASSSTGMVVDYGYTF. The chain uses TRBV7-2 and TRBJ1-2, with 7 bases matching TRBD1. The V gene end was trimmed by 4 bases and the J gene end by 3 bases; junction bases not matched to a gene: 11. The CDR3 sequence is 16 residues long. In germline, CDR1 is SGHTA, CDR2 FQGNSA.

This rearrangement joins TRBV19 to TRBJ1-1; D gene ambiguous. The CDR3 runs to 12 residues. Germline values: CDR1 LNHDA, CDR2 SQIVND (reference sequence). Trimming shortened V by 4 bases and J by 4 bases, and 7 bases separated the two germline ends. The CDR3 protein is CASSTGLTEAFF. The DNA for the CDR3 is TGTGCCAGTAGTACAGGTCTCACTGAAGCTTTCTTT.

The chain uses TRBV23-1 and TRBJ1-6; D unclear. TRBV23-1 has ORF status, its function being uncertain. The ends were cut back, 3 bases at V and 1 base at J, with 7 bases in the middle. There are 15 residues in the CDR3. The CDR3 bases are TGCGCCAGCAGTCACGAGGGTTCCTATAATTCACCCCTCCACTTT. Its protein product is CASSHEGSYNSPLHF.

This rearrangement joins TRBV19 to TRBJ1-1, with no clear D. Trimming pared 7 bases from V and 2 bases from J, leaving 17 bases between. This CDR3 has 15 residues. Germline assignment: CDR1 LNHDA and CDR2 SQIVND (reference sequence). This chain's CDR3 is CASKTHRELNTEAFF. For the CDR3, the DNA is TGTGCCAGTAAAACCCACCGGGAACTTAACACTGAAGCTTTCTTT.

The rearrangement joins TRBV6-6 to TRBJ2-2; 9 nucleotides align to TRBD1. Germline trimming cut 7 bases from V and 6 bases from J; bases unmatched to any gene: 6. Germline assignment: CDR1 MNHNY and CDR2 SVGAGI (reference sequence). This CDR3 comprises 14 residues. CDR3 sequence reads: CASIRGQGSGELFF. CDR3 nucleotides: TGTGCCAGCATCCGAGGACAGGGGTCCGGGGAGCTGTTTTTT.

The chain couples TRBV5-1 to TRBJ2-5; 11 bases are shared with TRBD2. The V gene's germline CDR1 is SGHRS and CDR2 YFSETQ. This CDR3 is 17 amino acids long. Unmatched junction bases numbered 11, after V lost 0 bases and J lost 7 bases. DNA of the CDR3: TGCGCCAGCAGCTTGGCCCCCCTAGCGGGGGGCGAGGGGACCCAGTACTTC. It encodes CASSLAPLAGGEGTQYF.

This chain connects TRBV7-2 to TRBJ1-2; TRBD1 matches 7 bases. The V gene end was trimmed by 4 bases and the J gene end by 0 bases; junction bases not matched to a gene: 2. The CDR3 spans 14 residues. The germline V gene encodes CDR1 SGHTA and CDR2 FQGNSA. CDR3 protein: CASSSGGPNYGYTF. DNA for the CDR3: TGTGCCAGCAGCTCAGGGGGACCTAACTATGGCTACACCTTC. Filled out from reference TRBV7-2 and TRBJ1-2, the complete variable domain reads GAGVSQSPSNKVTEKGKDVELRCDPISGHTALYWYRQSLGQGLEFLIYFQGNSAPDKSGLPSDRFSAERTGGSVSTLTIQRTQQEDSAVYLCASSSGGPNYGYTFGSGTRLTVV.

The rearrangement uses TRBV5-1 and TRBJ2-3; 8 positions match TRBD1. V was pared by 4 bases and J by 1 base, with 5 bases of the junction left unmatched. Germline values: CDR1 SGHRS, CDR2 YFSETQ. The CDR3 runs to 15 residues. CDR3 coding DNA: TGCGCCAGCAGCAGAAAGGACAGGGGCACAGATACGCAGTATTTT. Amino acid sequence: CASSRKDRGTDTQYF.

V usage is TRBV5-1 and J usage is TRBJ2-3, with 15 bases fitting TRBD2. The CDR3 has 19 amino acids. CDR1 and CDR2 from the germline V gene are SGHRS and YFSETQ. Losses at the gene ends were 3 bases for V and 2 bases for J; bases not matched to a gene: 10. The CDR3 region is CASSSSRGLAGGITDTQYF. In DNA form, the CDR3 reads TGCGCCAGCAGCTCATCAAGGGGACTAGCGGGGGGAATCACAGATACGCAGTATTTT.

The chain recombines TRBV2 with TRBJ1-2, with a possible D match to TRBD1 (6 bases). With 0 bases removed from V and 3 bases from J, the gap between germline ends came to 11 bases. The CDR3 extends over 15 amino acids. The germline CDR1 and CDR2 sequences are SNHLY and FYNNEI. The CDR3 loop is CASSEAGGRDYGYTF. As DNA, the CDR3 is TGTGCCAGCAGTGAAGCGGGGGGGCGCGACTATGGCTACACCTTC. The whole variable domain, remainder taken from reference TRBV2 and TRBJ1-2, is EPEVTQTPSHQVTQMGQEVILRCVPISNHLYFYWYRQILGQKVEFLVSFYNNEISEKSEIFDDQFSVERPDGSNFTLKIRSTKLEDSAMYFCASSEAGGRDYGYTFGSGTRLTVV.

The V call is TRBV28, the J call TRBJ2-2, with TRBD2 identical over 12 bases. V was clipped by 3 bases and J by 4 bases; unmatched bases: 6. The CDR3 has 17 residues. Germline loops: CDR1 MDHEN, CDR2 SYDVKM. CDR3 coding DNA: TGTGCCAGCAGTTTGCTAGCGGGGGGGTTGTTCACCGGGGAGCTGTTTTTT. This gives the protein CASSLLAGGLFTGELFF. The full variable domain, completed using reference TRBV28 and TRBJ2-2, is DVKVTQSSRYLVKRTGEKVFLECVQDMDHENMFWYRQDPGLGLRLIYFSYDVKMKEKGDIPEGYSVSREKKERFSLILESASTNQTSMYLCASSLLAGGLFTGELFFGEGSRLTVL.

The CDR3: CASSAGGVGPNTEAFF. The CDR3 DNA is TGTGCCAGCAGCGCGGGGGGGGTGGGACCGAACACTGAAGCTTTCTTT. The gene calls are TRBV7-9 and TRBJ1-1, with a tentative D call TRBD1 (5 bases). The germline V gene has CDR1 SEHNR and CDR2 FQNEAQ (reference sequence). V was pared by 5 bases and J by 1 base, with 17 bases between. The CDR3 is made up of 16 amino acids.

The V call is TRBV19, the J call TRBJ1-2; tentatively, D is TRBD1 (6 bases). Germline CDR1 and CDR2: LNHDA and SQIVND (reference sequence). V gave up 2 bases and J gave up 0 bases, with 13 bases separating them. The CDR3 sequence is 16 residues long. The CDR3 loop reads CASSIYGTPTNYGYTF. The CDR3 DNA follows: TGTGCCAGTAGTATATACGGGACACCAACTAACTATGGCTACACCTTC. The variable domain in full, completed from reference TRBV19 and TRBJ1-2, reads DGGITQSPKYLFRKEGQNVTLSCEQNLNHDAMYWYRQDPGQGLRLIYYSQIVNDFQKGDIAEGYSVSREKKESFPLTVTSAQKNPTAFYLCASSIYGTPTNYGYTFGSGTRLTVV.

The gene calls are TRBV6-5 and TRBJ2-5; D possibly corresponds to TRBD2 (6 bases). In germline, CDR1 is MNHEY, CDR2 SVGAGI. V was clipped by 2 bases and J by 5 bases, with 6 bases between them. This CDR3 is built from 12 residues. The CDR3 DNA sequence: TGTGCCAGCAGTTACGGGGGGGAGACCCAGTACTTC. It specifies CASSYGGETQYF.

The V gene is TRBV14, the J gene TRBJ2-3; a possible D gene is TRBD2 (5 bases). Germline CDR1 and CDR2: SGHDN and FVKESK. V gave up 2 bases and J gave up 11 bases, with 26 bases separating them. The length of the CDR3 is 17 residues. The CDR3 loop is CASSQNKGWEHTSGQYF. CDR3 sequence (DNA): TGTGCCAGCAGCCAAAACAAGGGTTGGGAACACACGAGCGGGCAGTATTTT.

The chain is built from TRBV7-6 and TRBJ2-1; 7 bases fit TRBD1. Per the germline V gene, CDR1 is SGHVS and CDR2 is FNYEAQ. The CDR3 contains 17 residues. Trimming cost V 1 base and J 9 bases; bases outside gene matches: 15. The CDR3 here is CASSLVGQGGGLGEQFF. CDR3 nucleotide sequence: TGTGCCAGCAGCTTAGTGGGCCAAGGGGGCGGTTTAGGTGAGCAGTTCTTC. Complete variable domain (other parts from reference TRBV7-6 and TRBJ2-1): GAGVSQSPRYKVTKRGQDVALRCDPISGHVSLYWYRQALGQGPEFLTYFNYEAQQDKSGLPNDRFSAERPEGSISTLTIQRTEQRDSAMYRCASSLVGQGGGLGEQFFGPGTRLTVL.

This chain connects TRBV7-9 to TRBJ2-7; perhaps TRBD1 as D (5 bases). The germline V gene encodes CDR1 SEHNR and CDR2 FQNEAQ (reference sequence). Trimming removed 2 bases at V and 5 bases at J, with 13 bases between. The CDR3 is made up of 14 amino acids. CDR3 coding DNA: TGTGCCAGCAGCTTACGGGCAGGGCCCAACGAGCAGTACTTC. Its translation is CASSLRAGPNEQYF.

The chain carries TRBV6-1 and TRBJ1-1, with D maybe TRBD1 (5 bases). This CDR3 comprises 14 residues. The ends were cut back, 6 bases at V and 3 bases at J, with 14 bases in the middle. Per the germline V gene, CDR1 is MNHNS and CDR2 is SASEGT. The DNA of the CDR3 is TGTGCCAGCAGCGGAGATGCGGGGGACACTGAAGCTTTCTTT. Translated: CASSGDAGDTEAFF.

The genes are TRBV5-6 and TRBJ1-1, with 7 bases lining up with TRBD1. Germline V gives CDR1 SGHDT, CDR2 YYEEEE. V shed 4 bases and J 4 bases; nucleotides not matched to a gene: 10. The CDR3 consists of 15 residues. CDR3 bases: TGTGCCAGCAGCCACGCTACAGGGGATGTCACTGAAGCTTTCTTT. It encodes CASSHATGDVTEAFF. Filled out from reference TRBV5-6 and TRBJ1-1, the complete variable domain reads DAGVTQSPTHLIKTRGQQVTLRCSPKSGHDTVSWYQQALGQGPQFIFQYYEEEERQRGNFPDRFSGHQFPNYSSELNVNALLLGDSALYLCASSHATGDVTEAFFGQGTRLTVV.